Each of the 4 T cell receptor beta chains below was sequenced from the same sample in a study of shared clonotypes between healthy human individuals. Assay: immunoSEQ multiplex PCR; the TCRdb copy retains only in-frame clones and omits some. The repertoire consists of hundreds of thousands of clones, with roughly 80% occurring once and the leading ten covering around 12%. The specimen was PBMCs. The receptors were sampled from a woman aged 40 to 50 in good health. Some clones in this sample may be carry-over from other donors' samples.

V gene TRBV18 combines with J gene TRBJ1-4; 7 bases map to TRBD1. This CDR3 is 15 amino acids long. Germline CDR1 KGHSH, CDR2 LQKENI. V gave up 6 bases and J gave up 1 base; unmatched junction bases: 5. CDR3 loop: CASSPNRGTNEKLFF. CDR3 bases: TGTGCCAGCTCGCCAAACAGGGGAACTAATGAAAAACTGTTTTTT.

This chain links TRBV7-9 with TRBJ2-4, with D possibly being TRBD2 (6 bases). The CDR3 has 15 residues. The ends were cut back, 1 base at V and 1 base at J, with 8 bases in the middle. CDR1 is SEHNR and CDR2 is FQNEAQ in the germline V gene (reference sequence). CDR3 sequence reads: CASSLGGAAKNIQYF. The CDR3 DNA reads TGTGCCAGCAGCTTAGGCGGGGCCGCCAAAAACATTCAGTACTTC.

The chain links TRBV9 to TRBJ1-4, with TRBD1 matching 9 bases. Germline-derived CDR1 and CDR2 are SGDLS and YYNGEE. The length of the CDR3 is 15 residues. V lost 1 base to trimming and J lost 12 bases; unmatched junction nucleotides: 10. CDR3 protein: CASSVTGTGTRQLFF. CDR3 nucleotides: TGTGCCAGCAGCGTAACCGGGACAGGGACTCGTCAACTGTTTTTT.

Here the CDR3 reads CASSSWTENTEAFF. For the CDR3, the DNA is TGTGCCAGCAGCTCATGGACGGAGAACACTGAAGCTTTCTTT. The rearrangement uses TRBV7-2 and TRBJ1-1; D unclear. Germline assignment: CDR1 SGHTA and CDR2 FQGNSA. V lost 4 bases and J lost 1, with 10 bases in between. The CDR3 totals 14 residues.